This TCR beta chain was sequenced in a study of blood T cell repertoires in COVID-19. V gave up 3 bases and J gave up 6 bases, with 11 bases separating them. Germline-derived CDR1 and CDR2 are MNHEY and SVGAGI. CDR3 length: 14 residues. This clone has at least ten counts. Original handling: Amplified reference gene primers provided the basis for estimating nucleated cell counts. Profiled with immunoSEQ multiplex PCR; TCRdb holds only in-frame clones, not every one. V and J calls and clone size follow that table, whereas D and trimming were derived from the DNA. The data contain roughly 300,000 clones, about nine tenths of them singletons.

The rearrangement links TRBV6-5 to TRBJ2-2, with D possibly TRBD1 on 5 matching bases. The sequenced sample consisted of PBMCs or T cells enriched from blood (not recorded which). The sequence came from a young woman who had recovered from COVID-19. The CDR3 here is CASSYLRDAGELFF. CDR3 nucleotide sequence: TGTGCCAGCAGTTATCTCAGGGATGCCGGGGAGCTGTTTTTT.